This T cell receptor beta chain derives from a study of T cells in localized non-small cell lung cancer. This clone has a handful of counts. Its antigen is as yet unknown. CDR1 is SGHNT and CDR2 is YENEEA in the germline V gene. V was pared by 5 bases and J by 2 bases, with 5 bases of the junction left unmatched. The CDR3 covers 15 residues. Some clones are missing from TCRdb's copy, which holds only in-frame ones; the method was immunoSEQ multiplex PCR. The sample contains over a thousand clones, roughly 21% of which appear only once. Study-wide findings and caveats: Among the top 100 tumor clones, a median around 60 appeared in adjacent lung. As only one tumor region underwent sequencing, heterogeneity remains possible. Elevated circulating T cell density in blood was associated with longer overall survival. It was uninvolved adjacent lung that showed the highest T cell clonality, exceeding tumor.

The TCR was taken from a male donor aged 60 or over with stage II lung adenocarcinoma. This chain joins TRBV11-3 and TRBJ1-3; TRBD1 aligns across 8 bases. The sample was normal lung tissue next to the tumor, taken before any cancer treatment. CDR3 sequence: CASSPTGGPGNTIYF. In nucleotides, the CDR3 is TGTGCCAGCAGCCCTACAGGGGGACCTGGAAACACCATATATTTT.